One sample yielded the 17 T cell receptor beta chains listed below, sequenced in a study of shared clonotypes between healthy human individuals. CD45RO-negative CD8 cells positively selected for CCR7 made up the naive population, which excluded terminally differentiated effector memory CD45RA+ cells. Using immunoSEQ multiplex PCR, the repertoire was profiled, and TCRdb retains in-frame clones only, with some absent. The data show some 2 million clones, approximately 95% seen once. Sequences were obtained from naive CD8+ T cells sorted from blood. These receptors were obtained from a man between 18 and 29 years old in good health.

The rearrangement joins TRBV5-6 to TRBJ1-1, with D hard to call. Germline assignment: CDR1 SGHDT and CDR2 YYEEEE. Deletions cut 3 bases from V and 7 bases from J, with 10 bases between. CDR3 length equals 12 residues. The CDR3 DNA reads TGTGCCAGCAGCTCCGGACCTATTGAAGCTTTCTTT. Protein product: CASSSGPIEAFF.

Notes on this clone: The junction departs from germline at one end; a sequencing error may be responsible. This chain joins TRBV6-6 and TRBJ1-1; tentatively, D is TRBD1 (5 bases). Germline lookup yields CDR1 MNHNY and CDR2 SVGAGI (reference sequence). The CDR3 loop spans 13 amino acids. CDR3 amino acids: CANLRVKDTEVFF. In nucleotides, the CDR3 is TGTGCCAACTTGAGGGTAAAGGACACTGAAGTTTTCTTT.

The chain uses TRBV28 and TRBJ2-7, with D perhaps given as TRBD1 or TRBD2 (5 bases each). V was shortened by 7 bases and J by 0 bases, with 19 bases between the two germline ends. The CDR3 is 16 amino acids. Germline lookup yields CDR1 MDHEN and CDR2 SYDVKM. The CDR3 loop is CASTVPAGRSSYEQYF. The DNA of the CDR3 is TGTGCCAGCACAGTCCCGGCAGGGAGAAGCTCCTACGAGCAGTACTTC.

The CDR3 coding sequence is TGTGCCAGCAGTTGGACTAGCGGGGCCTCCTACAATGAGCAGTTCTTC. This sequence encodes CASSWTSGASYNEQFF. J is TRBJ2-1 and V is TRBV7-9; TRBD2 matches at 12 bases. Trimming at V came to 6 bases and at J to 0 bases, leaving 3 bases not matched to a gene. The germline gives CDR1 SEHNR, CDR2 FQNEAQ (reference sequence). This CDR3 is built from 16 residues.

This chain uses TRBV6-9 with TRBJ2-2; D is perhaps TRBD1 or TRBD2 (5 bases each). The CDR3 sequence is 14 residues long. Deletions cut 4 bases from V and 6 bases from J, with 12 bases between. CDR1 MNHGY and CDR2 SVAAGI come from the germline V gene. CDR3 in DNA: TGTGCCAGCAGTTCGGGGCTAGTTGCCGGGGAGCTGTTTTTT. Translating gives CASSSGLVAGELFF.

The genes are TRBV30 and TRBJ1-1; D might be TRBD1 (5 bases). The CDR3 length is 16 residues. Germline V lookup: CDR1 GTSNPN, CDR2 SVGIG (reference sequence). The V gene lost 5 bases and the J gene lost 4 bases, with 23 bases spanning the gap. CDR3: CAWSARELVLSTEAFF. CDR3 nucleotides: TGTGCCTGGTCAGCCAGGGAATTGGTTTTGAGCACTGAAGCTTTCTTT. Together with reference TRBV30 and TRBJ1-1, the CDR3 gives the full variable domain: SQTIHQWPATLVQPVGSPLSLECTVEGTSNPNLYWYRQAAGRGLQLLFYSVGIGQISSEVPQNLSASRPQDRQFILSSKKLLLSDSGFYLCAWSARELVLSTEAFFGQGTRLTVV.

This chain uses TRBV11-2 with TRBJ2-5; TRBD2 agrees at 7 bases. CDR1 is SGHAT and CDR2 is FQNNGV in the germline V gene. The CDR3 loop spans 14 amino acids. V dropped 0 bases and J dropped 7; count of bases not matched to a gene: 5. CDR3 amino acids: CASSLDGGGGTQYF. The CDR3 bases are TGTGCCAGCAGCTTAGATGGCGGGGGAGGGACCCAGTACTTC.

The J gene is TRBJ1-2, the V gene TRBV6-5; unclear D gene. The CDR3 spans 15 residues. Germline V gives CDR1 MNHEY, CDR2 SVGAGI. Trimming took 8 bases from V and 1 from J, leaving 17 bases between them. The CDR3 nucleotides read TGTGCCAGCCGATGGGGTGAGGGTTATAACTATGGCTACACCTTC. Its translation: CASRWGEGYNYGYTF.

The rearrangement links TRBV11-2 to TRBJ1-2, with a possible D match to TRBD1 (5 bases). The CDR3 length is 16 residues. CDR1 and CDR2 from the germline V gene are SGHAT and FQNNGV. With 5 bases removed from V and 1 base from J, the gap between germline ends came to 17 bases. CDR3 region: CASSPVVVQGNYGYTF. CDR3 DNA sequence: TGTGCCAGCAGCCCAGTAGTTGTTCAGGGTAACTATGGCTACACCTTC.

The gene calls are TRBV7-9 and TRBJ2-7, with D uncertain. In germline, CDR1 is SEHNR, CDR2 FQNEAQ (reference sequence). V gave up 4 bases and J gave up 2 bases, with 9 bases separating them. The CDR3 is made up of 13 amino acids. The CDR3 sequence is CASSSGITYEQYF. CDR3 DNA: TGTGCCAGCAGCTCGGGTATCACCTACGAGCAGTACTTC.

The chain employs TRBV5-4 and TRBJ2-3; D is perhaps TRBD2 (6 bases). This CDR3 has 17 amino acids. V lost 3 bases and J lost 1, with 18 bases in between. Per the germline V gene, CDR1 is SGHNT and CDR2 is YYREEE (reference sequence). The CDR3 reads CASSSESGLLGTDTQYF. In DNA form, the CDR3 reads TGTGCCAGCAGCTCCGAAAGCGGACTACTAGGCACAGATACGCAGTATTTT.

This clone has just one count. This chain links TRBV5-4 with TRBJ1-2, with 8 bases aligning to TRBD1. CDR1 and CDR2 from the germline V gene are SGHNT and YYREEE (reference sequence). With V trimmed by 0 bases and J by 8 bases, 3 bases remained unmatched. CDR3 length: 13 residues. The CDR3 region is CASSLGTGSGYTF. The CDR3 DNA is TGTGCCAGCAGCTTGGGGACAGGGTCAGGCTACACCTTC.

This chain uses TRBV10-1 with TRBJ2-1, with 7 bases matching TRBD1. Per the germline V gene, CDR1 is WNHNN and CDR2 is SYGVQD (reference sequence). J lost 8 bases, V lost 4 bases, and 8 bases had no gene match. CDR3 length equals 14 residues. CDR3 residues: CASSATTGDDEQFF. The CDR3 nucleotides are TGCGCCAGCAGTGCCACCACAGGGGACGATGAGCAGTTCTTC.

V gene TRBV6-5 combines with J gene TRBJ1-2, with TRBD1 matching over 7 bases. This CDR3 has 13 residues. The junction had 5 bases not matched to a gene; V was cut back by 4 bases and J by 6 bases. Germline assignment: CDR1 MNHEY and CDR2 SVGAGI. CDR3 loop: CASSWPGGNGYTF. In nucleotides, the CDR3 is TGTGCCAGCAGTTGGCCAGGGGGAAATGGCTACACCTTC.

This chain joins TRBV6-5 and TRBJ2-7; perhaps TRBD1 as D (5 bases). V was cut by 8 bases and J by 6 bases, with 17 bases left in between. The CDR3 extends over 13 amino acids. CDR1 and CDR2 (germline): MNHEY, SVGAGI. CDR3 nucleotides: TGTGCCAGCTCCCAGGGCCTTCACACCGAGCAGTACTTC. Translated, it gives CASSQGLHTEQYF.

A remark on this clone: The junction does not match germline at one end; this may be a read error. CDR3 amino acids: CASSLDVRDTQYF. DNA for the CDR3: TGTGCTAGCAGCTTAGATGTGCGGGATACGCAGTATTTT. V usage is TRBV7-7 and J usage is TRBJ2-3; D remains ambiguous. Germline assignment: CDR1 SSHAT and CDR2 FNYEAQ (reference sequence). This CDR3 region has 13 residues. Looking up the rest from reference TRBV7-7 and TRBJ2-3 gives the full variable domain: GAGVSQSPRYKVTKRGQDVTLRCDPISSHATLYWYQQALGQGPEFLTYFNYEAQPDKSGLPSDRFSAERPEGSISTLTIQRTEQRDSAMYRCASSLDVRDTQYFGPGTRLTVL.

The gene calls are TRBV6-1 and TRBJ2-1; D perhaps matches TRBD2 (7 bases). V lost 1 base and J lost 8, with 15 bases in between. Germline V lookup: CDR1 MNHNS, CDR2 SASEGT. The length of the CDR3 is 15 residues. The CDR3, as DNA: TGTGCCAGCAGTGAAGGAGCATGGGGGGGCTATGAGCAGTTCTTC. Translating it yields CASSEGAWGGYEQFF.